Following are 23 T cell receptor beta chains from one sample sequenced in a study of T cell responses to AZD1222 COVID-19 vaccine (dated by TCRdb to the early 2020s). Libraries came from the immunoSEQ multiplex PCR assay. TCRdb mirrors the immuneACCESS table, restricted to in-frame sequences. Some clones are absent from its copies; in checked studies, under half trace to an unresolved V gene, and the reason for the others is unknown. Counted in this sample were about 100,000 clones; about nine tenths of them appeared once. The ten largest clones represent 8% to 10% of the sample. This specimen's time point label, per the study, means: about 28 days (+/-7) after the second vaccine dose. The sample was peripheral blood, taken 28 days after the second AZD1222 dose. These TCRs come from an adult who received the AZD1222 COVID-19 vaccine.

The chain joins TRBV10-3 to TRBJ1-5; D uncertain. The CDR3 is 14 amino acids. Trimming took 3 bases from V and 6 from J, leaving 12 bases between them. The germline CDR1 and CDR2 sequences are ENHRY and SYGVKD. In nucleotides, the CDR3 is TGTGCCATCAGTGATTCGGGGTACGGTCAGCCCCAGCATTTT. This gives the protein CAISDSGYGQPQHF.

J is TRBJ2-5 and V is TRBV5-1; 13 positions agree with TRBD2. Per the germline V gene, CDR1 is SGHRS and CDR2 is YFSETQ. The length of the CDR3 is 16 residues. V was clipped by 3 bases and J by 2 bases; unmatched bases: 4. The DNA of the CDR3 is TGCGCCAGCAGCTCGGGACTAGCGGGGCTACAAGAGACCCAGTACTTC. It codes for CASSSGLAGLQETQYF.

The rearrangement joins TRBV7-9 to TRBJ1-1, with D hard to call. The CDR3 has 14 amino acids. Germline V gives CDR1 SEHNR, CDR2 FQNEAQ (reference sequence). Between the trimmed V and J ends, which lost 6 bases and 2 bases, there was a span of 13 bases. The CDR3 region is CASRPGPGNTEAFF. DNA of the CDR3: TGTGCCAGCAGACCCGGACCGGGAAACACTGAAGCTTTCTTT.

The chain joins TRBV20-1 to TRBJ2-3; D remains unclear. Trimming took 2 bases from V and 7 from J, leaving 7 bases between them. The CDR3 is 11 residues long. Germline V CDR1 and CDR2: DFQATT, SNEGSKA (reference sequence). The CDR3: CSARSINTQYF. The DNA of the CDR3 is TGCAGTGCTAGATCAATAAATACGCAGTATTTT.

The rearrangement uses TRBV29-1 and TRBJ1-1, with 7 bases identical to TRBD1. Germline lookup yields CDR1 SQVTM and CDR2 ANQGSEA. V was pared by 7 bases and J by 1 base, with 6 bases of the junction left unmatched. The CDR3 spans 13 residues. Here the CDR3 DNA reads TGCAGCGCCTCGACAGGGCCGAACACTGAAGCTTTCTTT. Translated, it gives CSASTGPNTEAFF.

The genes are TRBV7-8 and TRBJ2-2; no clear D. Germline CDR1 SGHVS, CDR2 FQNEAQ. Trimming stripped 2 bases from V and 6 bases from J, with 13 bases between. The CDR3 runs to 15 residues. This chain's CDR3 is CASSLRRISAGELFF. In DNA form, the CDR3 reads TGTGCCAGCAGCTTAAGACGGATATCCGCCGGGGAGCTGTTTTTT.

This rearrangement joins TRBV29-1 to TRBJ2-2; 7 bases fit TRBD1. There are 14 residues in the CDR3. Trimming at V came to 7 bases and at J to 2 bases, leaving 7 bases not matched to a gene. Germline assignment: CDR1 SQVTM and CDR2 ANQGSEA. CDR3 amino acids: CSATGDRNTGELFF. The CDR3 DNA follows: TGCAGCGCTACAGGGGATCGTAACACCGGGGAGCTGTTTTTT.

This clone has just one count. The chain is built from TRBV7-9 and TRBJ2-4; a weak D match, TRBD1 (6 bases). The CDR3 sequence is 14 residues long. Germline-derived CDR1 and CDR2 are SEHNR and FQNEAQ (reference sequence). With 5 bases removed from V and 6 bases from J, the gap between germline ends came to 14 bases. CDR3 amino acids: CASSPIRDINIQYF. The DNA of the CDR3 is TGTGCCAGCAGCCCTATACGGGACATAAACATTCAGTACTTC.

V and J are TRBV6-1 and TRBJ1-6; no clear D gene. Trimming left V 1 base short and J 8 bases short, with 15 bases between. The CDR3 extends over 16 amino acids. Germline values: CDR1 MNHNS, CDR2 SASEGT. The CDR3 nucleotides are TGTGCCAGCAGTGAAGATGATGCATCTACAGATTCACCCCTCCACTTT. Translation: CASSEDDASTDSPLHF.

CDR3: CAGYRVGTEAFF. The CDR3, as DNA: TGTGCTGGGTACAGGGTCGGCACTGAAGCTTTCTTT. The rearrangement links TRBV27 to TRBJ1-1; possible D gene TRBD1, 6 bases. Germline V gene sequence: CDR1 MNHEY, CDR2 SMNVEV (reference sequence). This CDR3 is 12 amino acids long.

This chain connects TRBV29-1 to TRBJ2-5, with D possibly matching TRBD1 (5 bases). Trimming cost V 5 bases and J 1 base, with 17 bases left between them. Germline-derived CDR1 and CDR2 are SQVTM and ANQGSEA. The CDR3 has 15 residues. As DNA, the CDR3 is TGCAGCGTTAAGCTCGTGTGGGGCAGCCAAGAGACCCAGTACTTC. Amino acids: CSVKLVWGSQETQYF.

The genes are TRBV18 and TRBJ1-4; D is perhaps TRBD1 (5 bases). Germline V gene data show CDR1 as KGHSH and CDR2 as LQKENI. The length of the CDR3 is 16 residues. Trimming removed 0 bases from V and 5 bases from J, with 13 bases in between. The CDR3 is CASSPPMGVGNEKLFF. In DNA, the CDR3 is TGTGCCAGCTCACCACCAATGGGGGTTGGGAATGAAAAACTGTTTTTT.

The chain carries TRBV6-5 and TRBJ2-2; D is unclear. Germline V gene lookup returns CDR1 MNHEY and CDR2 SVGAGI. V lost 6 bases and J 6 bases, leaving 11 bases between the germline ends. CDR3 length: 13 residues. CDR3 DNA: TGTGCCAGCAGCCTTGAGGCAGCCGGGGAGCTGTTTTTT. Translated: CASSLEAAGELFF.

V and J are TRBV19 and TRBJ2-5; D call uncertain. The length of the CDR3 is 13 residues. Germline V gives CDR1 LNHDA, CDR2 SQIVND (reference sequence). With 4 bases removed from V and 5 bases from J, the gap between germline ends came to 11 bases. Here the CDR3 DNA reads TGTGCCAGTAGTACGACCTTGTGGGAGACCCAGTACTTC. Amino acid sequence: CASSTTLWETQYF.

This rearrangement joins TRBV11-2 to TRBJ2-7; D assignment may be TRBD1 or TRBD2 (6 bases each). The germline V gene encodes CDR1 SGHAT and CDR2 FQNNGV. The CDR3 length is 15 residues. Trimming removed 1 base from V and 3 bases from J, with 13 bases in between. The CDR3 is CASSLVGGHLYEQYF. The CDR3 coding sequence is TGTGCCAGCAGCTTAGTGGGGGGACACCTCTACGAGCAGTACTTC.

This chain joins TRBV19 and TRBJ1-2, with a weak D call TRBD1 (5 bases). CDR3 length: 14 residues. Trimming removed 4 bases from V and 5 bases from J, with 14 bases in between. CDR1 and CDR2 (germline): LNHDA, SQIVND (reference sequence). The CDR3 sequence: CASSNLGGSYGYTF. In nucleotides, the CDR3 is TGTGCCAGTAGTAATTTGGGGGGGAGTTATGGCTACACCTTC. The whole variable domain, filled in from reference TRBV19 and TRBJ1-2, reads DGGITQSPKYLFRKEGQNVTLSCEQNLNHDAMYWYRQDPGQGLRLIYYSQIVNDFQKGDIAEGYSVSREKKESFPLTVTSAQKNPTAFYLCASSNLGGSYGYTFGSGTRLTVV.

The CDR3 nucleotides read TGTGCCAGTAGTAACTCTGGGGCCAACGTCCTGACTTTC. Translated, it gives CASSNSGANVLTF. The chain recombines TRBV19 with TRBJ2-6; D not resolved. With 4 bases removed from V and 0 bases from J, the gap between germline ends came to 1 base. Germline V gene data show CDR1 as LNHDA and CDR2 as SQIVND (reference sequence). The CDR3 covers 13 residues.

The chain recombines TRBV4-1 with TRBJ2-7; tentative D call: TRBD1 (5 bases). Germline V gives CDR1 MGHRA, CDR2 YSYEKL. V lost 4 bases, J lost 2 bases, and 15 bases lay in between. The CDR3 runs 15 residues. CDR3 loop: CASSRTDSGTYEQYF. Here the CDR3 DNA reads TGCGCCAGCAGCCGAACGGATTCAGGGACCTACGAGCAGTACTTC.

V usage is TRBV7-9 and J usage is TRBJ2-7; unclear D gene. Germline CDR1 and CDR2: SEHNR and FQNEAQ (reference sequence). Trimming removed 1 base at V and 3 bases at J, with 19 bases between. The CDR3 is made up of 17 amino acids. The CDR3 loop reads CASSLVGGRIGDYEQYF. The CDR3 DNA is TGTGCCAGCAGCTTAGTTGGCGGCCGTATTGGGGACTACGAGCAGTACTTC.

This chain links TRBV18 with TRBJ1-3; D ambiguous. Trimming removed 3 bases at V and 2 bases at J, with 8 bases between. This CDR3 region has 14 residues. Germline loops: CDR1 KGHSH, CDR2 LQKENI. CDR3 amino acids: CASSPYHPGNTIYF. The DNA for the CDR3 is TGTGCCAGCTCACCCTATCATCCTGGAAACACCATATATTTT. Based on the CDR3 plus reference TRBV18 and TRBJ1-3, the full variable domain is NAGVMQNPRHLVRRRGQEARLRCSPMKGHSHVYWYRQLPEEGLKFMVYLQKENIIDESGMPKERFSAEFPKEGPSILRIQQVVRGDSAAYFCASSPYHPGNTIYFGEGSWLTVV.

The J gene is TRBJ1-1, the V gene TRBV4-2; D gene ambiguous. The ends were cut back, 2 bases at V and 1 base at J, with 5 bases in the middle. This CDR3 has 13 residues. The germline CDR1 and CDR2 sequences are LGHNA and YNFKEQ. The CDR3 sequence: CASSQNGNTEAFF. In nucleotides, the CDR3 is TGTGCCAGCAGCCAAAACGGGAACACTGAAGCTTTCTTT.

Only one count was recorded for this clone. In DNA form, the CDR3 reads TGTGCCAGCAGCCAATTAGCCCGGACAGGCGCCACTGAAGCTTTCTTT. This codes for CASSQLARTGATEAFF. The chain couples TRBV3-1 (or the pseudogene TRBV3-2) to TRBJ1-1, with TRBD1 matching over 7 bases. The germline CDR1 and CDR2 sequences are LGHDT and YNNKEL (reference sequence). Trimming removed 2 bases from V and 4 bases from J; junction bases left unmatched: 10. The CDR3 is 16 amino acids.

V and J are TRBV29-1 and TRBJ1-4; 10 nucleotides agree with TRBD1. The trim removed 6 bases at V and 5 bases at J, leaving 3 bases unmatched. CDR1 is SQVTM and CDR2 is ANQGSEA in the germline V gene. The CDR3 totals 13 residues. This CDR3 reads CSVGQGLNEKLFF. Here the CDR3 DNA reads TGCAGCGTGGGACAGGGGTTGAATGAAAAACTGTTTTTT.